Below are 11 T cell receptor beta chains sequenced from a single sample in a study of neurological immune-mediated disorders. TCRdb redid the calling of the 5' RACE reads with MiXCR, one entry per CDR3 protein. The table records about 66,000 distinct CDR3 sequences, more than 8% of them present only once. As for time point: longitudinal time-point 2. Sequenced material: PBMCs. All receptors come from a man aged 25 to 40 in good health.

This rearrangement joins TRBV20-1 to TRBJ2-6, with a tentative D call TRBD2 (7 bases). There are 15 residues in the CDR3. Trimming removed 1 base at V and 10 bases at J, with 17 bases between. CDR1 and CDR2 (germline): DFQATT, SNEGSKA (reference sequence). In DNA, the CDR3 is TGCAGTGCTAGAGTGGGGGGGGCTGGGTCTAACGTCCTGACTTTC. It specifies CSARVGGAGSNVLTF.

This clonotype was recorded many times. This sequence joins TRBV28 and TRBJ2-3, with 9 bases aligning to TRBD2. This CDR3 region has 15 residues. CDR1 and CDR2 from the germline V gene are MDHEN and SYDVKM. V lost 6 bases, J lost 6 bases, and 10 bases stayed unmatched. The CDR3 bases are TGTGCCAGCAGCTCTCCAGGGCGGGAGGGCGATACGCAGTATTTT. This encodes CASSSPGREGDTQYF.

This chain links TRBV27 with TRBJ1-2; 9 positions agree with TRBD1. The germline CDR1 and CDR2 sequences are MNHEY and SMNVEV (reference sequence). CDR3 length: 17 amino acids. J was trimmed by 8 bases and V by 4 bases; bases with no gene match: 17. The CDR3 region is CASSSHFTGGLMSGYTF. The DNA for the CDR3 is TGTGCCAGCAGTTCCCATTTTACAGGGGGCCTGATGAGCGGCTACACCTTC.

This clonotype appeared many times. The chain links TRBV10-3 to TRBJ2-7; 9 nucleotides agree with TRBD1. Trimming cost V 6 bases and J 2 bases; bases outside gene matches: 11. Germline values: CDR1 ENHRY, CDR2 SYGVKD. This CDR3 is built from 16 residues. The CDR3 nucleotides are TGTGCCATCAGGGACAGGGGACTCAGTGGACCCTACGAGCAGTACTTC. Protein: CAIRDRGLSGPYEQYF.

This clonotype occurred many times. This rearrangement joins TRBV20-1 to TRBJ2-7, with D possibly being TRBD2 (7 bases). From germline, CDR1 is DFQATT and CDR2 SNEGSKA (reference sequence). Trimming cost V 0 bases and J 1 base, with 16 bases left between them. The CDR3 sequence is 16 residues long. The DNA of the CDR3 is TGCAGTGCTAGAGACCCCAGGGGCGGGAGTTCCTACGAGCAGTACTTC. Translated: CSARDPRGGSSYEQYF.

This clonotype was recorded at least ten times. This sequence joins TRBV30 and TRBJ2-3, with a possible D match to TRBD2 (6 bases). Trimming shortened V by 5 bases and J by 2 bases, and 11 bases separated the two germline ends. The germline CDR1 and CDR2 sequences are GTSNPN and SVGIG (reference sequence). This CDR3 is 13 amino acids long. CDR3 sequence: CAWVWRATDTQYF. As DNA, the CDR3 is TGTGCCTGGGTATGGAGGGCCACAGATACGCAGTATTTT.

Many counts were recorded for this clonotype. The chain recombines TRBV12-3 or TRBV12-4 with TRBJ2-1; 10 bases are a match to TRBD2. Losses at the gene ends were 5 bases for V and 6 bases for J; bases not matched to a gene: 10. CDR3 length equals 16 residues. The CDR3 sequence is CASSPPEREGPNEQFF. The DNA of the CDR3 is TGTGCCAGCAGTCCACCCGAGCGGGAGGGCCCCAATGAGCAGTTCTTC.

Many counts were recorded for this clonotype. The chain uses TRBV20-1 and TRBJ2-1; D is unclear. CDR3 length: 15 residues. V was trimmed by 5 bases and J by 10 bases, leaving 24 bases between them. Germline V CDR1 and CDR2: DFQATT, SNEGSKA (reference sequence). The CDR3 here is CSAGPIGRSYWEQFF. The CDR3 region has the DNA TGCAGTGCTGGCCCTATCGGGCGGAGTTATTGGGAGCAGTTCTTC.

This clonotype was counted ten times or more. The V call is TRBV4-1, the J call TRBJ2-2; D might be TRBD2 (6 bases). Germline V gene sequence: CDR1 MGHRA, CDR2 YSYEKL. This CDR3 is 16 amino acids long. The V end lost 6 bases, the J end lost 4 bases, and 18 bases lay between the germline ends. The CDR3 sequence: CASRGRQDYTTGELFF. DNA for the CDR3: TGCGCCAGCAGGGGGAGGCAGGACTATACCACCGGGGAGCTGTTTTTT.

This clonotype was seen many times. The CDR3 sequence is CSDLKIGSGANVLTF. For the CDR3, the DNA is TGCAGCGATCTAAAAATCGGCTCTGGGGCCAACGTCCTGACTTTC. The V gene is TRBV29-1, the J gene TRBJ2-6; D remains unclear. CDR3 size: 15 residues. Between the trimmed V and J ends, which lost 7 bases and 0 bases, there was a span of 13 bases. Germline V gene sequence: CDR1 SQVTM, CDR2 ANQGSEA.

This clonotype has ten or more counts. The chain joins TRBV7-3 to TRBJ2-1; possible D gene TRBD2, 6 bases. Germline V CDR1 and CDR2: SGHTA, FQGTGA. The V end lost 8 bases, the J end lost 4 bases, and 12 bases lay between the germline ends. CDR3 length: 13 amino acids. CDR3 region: CASGKGLYNEQFF. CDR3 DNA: TGTGCCAGCGGGAAGGGACTTTACAATGAGCAGTTCTTC. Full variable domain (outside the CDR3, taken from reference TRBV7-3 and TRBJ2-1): GAGVSQTPSNKVTEKGKYVELRCDPISGHTALYWYRQSLGQGPEFLIYFQGTGAADDSGLPNDRFFAVRPEGSVSTLKIQRTERGDSAVYLCASGKGLYNEQFFGPGTRLTVL.